The TCR beta chain described here comes from a study of blood T cell repertoires in COVID-19. This table comes from immunoSEQ multiplex PCR, and its TCRdb copy is limited to in-frame clones, with some not included. The table lists 400,000 to 450,000 clones, less than 95% of them singletons. Trimming removed 3 bases from V and 4 bases from J; junction bases left unmatched: 5. The germline V gene has CDR1 MDHEN and CDR2 SYDVKM. The CDR3 contains 15 residues. The rearrangement links TRBV28 to TRBJ2-7, with TRBD2 identical over 11 bases. This sequence was found in a man aged 18 to 30 who had recovered from COVID-19. Specimen: PBMCs or T cells enriched from blood (not recorded which). CDR3 coding DNA: TGTGCCAGCAGTTTTACTAGCGGGAGAGGTTACGAGCAGTACTTC. Protein: CASSFTSGRGYEQYF.